The 23 T cell receptor beta chains below were found in one sample sequenced in a study of OX40 agonist ivuxolimab in advanced cancers. Sequenced by immunoSEQ multiplex PCR; TCRdb stores in-frame clones only, minus some. Of about 48,000 clones in the sample, about 83% were seen once. Material: CD4+ or CD8+ T cells sorted from blood, obtained in a trial of the OX40 agonist ivuxolimab. These receptors originate from an adult with an advanced solid tumor such as melanoma, head and neck, liver or kidney cancer.

CDR3 DNA: TGTGCCAGTAGAAGAGCGGGGAGCCCGTCTACGCAGTATTTT. It yields the protein CASRRAGSPSTQYF. The V and J genes are TRBV19 and TRBJ2-3; the match to TRBD2 covers 7 bases. CDR3 length: 14 amino acids. Germline V gene data show CDR1 as LNHDA and CDR2 as SQIVND (reference sequence). Trimming took 6 bases from V and 8 from J; bases not matched to a gene: 11.

This clone was detected once. The V gene is TRBV7-3, the J gene TRBJ1-1; D ambiguous. Per the germline V gene, CDR1 is SGHTA and CDR2 is FQGTGA. Between the trimmed V and J ends, which lost 4 bases and 2 bases, there was a span of 8 bases. This CDR3 is built from 13 residues. The CDR3 loop is CASSYNRNTEAFF. In DNA, the CDR3 is TGTGCCAGCAGCTACAATCGAAACACTGAAGCTTTCTTT.

This chain joins TRBV18 and TRBJ1-1; D is possibly TRBD1 (6 bases). Deletions cut 6 bases from V and 2 bases from J, with 13 bases between. This CDR3 has 14 residues. CDR1 KGHSH and CDR2 LQKENI come from the germline V gene. DNA of the CDR3: TGTGCCAGCTCTGTCGCAGGGGCTAACACTGAAGCTTTCTTT. Translating gives CASSVAGANTEAFF.

The DNA for the CDR3 is TGCGCCAGCAGCTTGGTAGCAGGTACCGTTGGCGGTGAGCAGTTCTTC. Translation: CASSLVAGTVGGEQFF. The rearrangement uses TRBV5-1 and TRBJ2-1; no clear D gene. This CDR3 region has 16 residues. Trimming cost V 0 bases and J 9 bases, with 19 bases left between them. The germline V gene has CDR1 SGHRS and CDR2 YFSETQ.

The CDR3 DNA follows: TGTGCCAGCAGCTTAATTGGATTTGAAGCTTTCTTT. Translation: CASSLIGFEAFF. This chain joins TRBV7-2 and TRBJ1-1; D remains ambiguous. Germline-derived CDR1 and CDR2 are SGHTA and FQGNSA. This CDR3 has 12 residues. V gave up 2 bases and J gave up 7 bases, with 8 bases separating them.

The chain is built from TRBV11-2 and TRBJ2-1; possibly TRBD2 for D (5 bases). The CDR3 contains 15 residues. CDR1 and CDR2 from the germline V gene are SGHAT and FQNNGV. Trimming pared 4 bases from V and 4 bases from J, leaving 14 bases between. In DNA, the CDR3 is TGTGCCAGCAGCTCTCTAACGGGGTTATACAATGAGCAGTTCTTC. As protein: CASSSLTGLYNEQFF.

The chain links TRBV13 to TRBJ2-1; 8 nucleotides agree with TRBD1. Germline V CDR1 and CDR2: PRHDT, FYEKMQ (reference sequence). Unmatched junction bases numbered 8, after V lost 2 bases and J lost 8 bases. This CDR3 has 15 amino acids. The CDR3 coding sequence is TGTGCCAGCAGCTTACTTCTCAGGGGGCCCGATGAGCAGTTCTTC. Protein product: CASSLLLRGPDEQFF.

This chain links TRBV30 with TRBJ1-2; tentative D call: TRBD1 (5 bases). CDR1 is GTSNPN, CDR2 SVGIG, per germline (reference sequence). The CDR3 length is 12 residues. Deletions cut 1 base from V and 6 bases from J, with 9 bases between. The CDR3 loop reads CAWSGGFDGYTF. CDR3 coding DNA: TGTGCCTGGAGTGGGGGGTTCGATGGCTACACCTTC.

This sequence joins TRBV5-1 and TRBJ1-2; no reliable D call. This CDR3 contains 14 residues. Trimming pared 2 bases from V and 3 bases from J, leaving 11 bases between. CDR1 and CDR2 from the germline V gene are SGHRS and YFSETQ. As DNA, the CDR3 is TGCGCCAGCAGCTTAGCGGATGGGGACTATGGCTACACCTTC. This encodes CASSLADGDYGYTF.

The CDR3 DNA sequence: TGCGCCAGCAGCTTGTTCCAGGGGGCGCCGAACTATGGCTACACCTTC. Protein: CASSLFQGAPNYGYTF. The chain is built from TRBV5-1 and TRBJ1-2, with TRBD1 matching over 8 bases. Germline V gives CDR1 SGHRS, CDR2 YFSETQ. The CDR3 extends over 16 amino acids. The J segment lost 2 bases and the V segment lost 1 base, leaving 7 bases of the junction unmatched.

The chain uses TRBV6-5 and TRBJ1-1; tentative D call: TRBD1 (6 bases). CDR1 and CDR2 (germline): MNHEY, SVGAGI. The CDR3 totals 13 residues. Trimming left V 7 bases short and J 10 bases short, with 19 bases between. CDR3 residues: CASTQGLLRVAFF. The CDR3 DNA follows: TGTGCCAGCACGCAGGGGCTACTGAGGGTAGCTTTCTTT.

This chain joins TRBV5-1 and TRBJ1-4; 7 nucleotides line up with TRBD1. The CDR3 contains 15 residues. Losses at the gene ends were 7 bases for V and 4 bases for J; bases not matched to a gene: 10. Germline V gene data show CDR1 as SGHRS and CDR2 as YFSETQ. The CDR3, as DNA: TGCGCCAGCTCGGGACAGCTGAACCGTAATGAAAAACTGTTTTTT. It codes for CASSGQLNRNEKLFF. Combining the CDR3 with reference TRBV5-1 and TRBJ1-4 gives the whole variable domain KAGVTQTPRYLIKTRGQQVTLSCSPISGHRSVSWYQQTPGQGLQFLFEYFSETQRNKGNFPGRFSGRQFSNSRSEMNVSTLELGDSALYLCASSGQLNRNEKLFFGSGTQLSVL.

The chain has TRBV5-4 and TRBJ2-1, with D possibly called TRBD1 or TRBD2 (6 bases each). Germline CDR1 is SGHNT and CDR2 is YYREEE (reference sequence). V lost 4 bases to trimming and J lost 12 bases, with 26 bases between them. CDR3 length: 16 amino acids. Here the CDR3 DNA reads TGTGCCAGCAGCCGTGAAGGGGGACTCGGGCGGTTTAGGCAGTTCTTC. It translates to CASSREGGLGRFRQFF.

This chain links TRBV6-5 with TRBJ1-1; 7 nucleotides align to TRBD1. V lost 2 bases to trimming and J lost 4 bases; unmatched junction nucleotides: 1. This CDR3 has 13 amino acids. Germline lookup yields CDR1 MNHEY and CDR2 SVGAGI. Here the CDR3 reads CASSYRGRTEAFF. The CDR3 coding sequence is TGTGCCAGCAGTTACAGGGGGCGCACTGAAGCTTTCTTT.

The J gene is TRBJ1-4, the V gene TRBV29-1; D possibly corresponds to TRBD1 (5 bases). Germline V gene data show CDR1 as SQVTM and CDR2 as ANQGSEA. The CDR3 runs to 14 residues. The V end lost 6 bases, the J end lost 8 bases, and 19 bases lay between the germline ends. The CDR3 nucleotides are TGCAGCGTCGGCACGGGGCTCTCCGTCGAAAAACTGTTTTTT. Translated: CSVGTGLSVEKLFF.

The chain is built from TRBV6-5 and TRBJ2-7; 8 bases map to TRBD2. The trim removed 5 bases at V and 0 bases at J, leaving 3 bases unmatched. CDR3 size: 14 residues. Germline-derived CDR1 and CDR2 are MNHEY and SVGAGI. The CDR3 spells CASSGLAGSYEQYF. CDR3 DNA sequence: TGTGCCAGCAGTGGGCTAGCGGGCTCCTACGAGCAGTACTTC.

The chain uses TRBV5-1 and TRBJ1-1; 7 nucleotides align to TRBD1. V trimming: 4 bases; J trimming: 2 bases; junction bases outside the gene matches: 5. Germline V gene data show CDR1 as SGHRS and CDR2 as YFSETQ. This CDR3 is built from 14 residues. The CDR3 sequence: CASSTGQANTEAFF. CDR3 nucleotides: TGCGCCAGCAGCACCGGACAGGCCAACACTGAAGCTTTCTTT.

This chain links TRBV15 with TRBJ1-1; no clear D gene. The CDR3 consists of 15 residues. The germline V gene has CDR1 LNHNV and CDR2 YYDKDF (reference sequence). Between the trimmed V and J ends, which lost 1 base and 0 bases, there was a span of 9 bases. The CDR3 region has the DNA TGTGCCACCAGCAGAGGGGCCAGGTTGAACACTGAAGCTTTCTTT. Its translation: CATSRGARLNTEAFF.

The CDR3 DNA sequence: TGCGCCAGCAGCCAAGGCGGAGGGCGCAGCGAGCAGTACTTC. This gives the protein CASSQGGGRSEQYF. The V and J genes are TRBV4-3 and TRBJ2-7, with TRBD2 as a possible D gene (6 bases). The ends were cut back, 1 base at V and 6 bases at J, with 13 bases in the middle. Germline V gene lookup returns CDR1 LGHNA and CDR2 YSLEER. This CDR3 comprises 14 residues.

The chain is built from TRBV5-1 and TRBJ1-4, with TRBD1 identical over 9 bases. Germline loops: CDR1 SGHRS, CDR2 YFSETQ. The CDR3 covers 14 residues. The V and J ends lost 0 bases and 8 bases, in that order; junction bases with no gene match: 2. This CDR3 is CASSLVGTGEKLFF. The CDR3 DNA follows: TGCGCCAGCAGCTTGGTTGGGACAGGGGAAAAACTGTTTTTT.

In this sample, this clone turned up a few times. V usage is TRBV7-2 and J usage is TRBJ1-2; no reliable D call. Trimming took 5 bases from V and 2 from J, leaving 12 bases between them. The CDR3 is made up of 14 amino acids. Germline lookup yields CDR1 SGHTA and CDR2 FQGNSA. In DNA, the CDR3 is TGTGCCAGCAGCCGGATCACGGGGAACTATGGCTACACCTTC. Residues: CASSRITGNYGYTF.

J is TRBJ2-7 and V is TRBV5-1; a possible D gene is TRBD1 (6 bases). CDR1 and CDR2 (germline): SGHRS, YFSETQ. The CDR3 spans 15 residues. Trimming cost V 3 bases and J 4 bases, with 17 bases left between them. CDR3 amino acids: CASSSRPDRPYEQYF. The CDR3 nucleotides read TGCGCCAGCAGCTCACGCCCGGACAGACCGTACGAGCAGTACTTC.

J is TRBJ1-1 and V is TRBV15; D is undetermined. This CDR3 contains 16 residues. The germline CDR1 and CDR2 sequences are LNHNV and YYDKDF (reference sequence). The V end was cut by 4 bases, the J end by 1 base, with 16 bases between. Written as DNA, the CDR3 is TGTGCCACCAGCAAAGGATACGCAGATGAGAACACTGAAGCTTTCTTT. Protein sequence: CATSKGYADENTEAFF.